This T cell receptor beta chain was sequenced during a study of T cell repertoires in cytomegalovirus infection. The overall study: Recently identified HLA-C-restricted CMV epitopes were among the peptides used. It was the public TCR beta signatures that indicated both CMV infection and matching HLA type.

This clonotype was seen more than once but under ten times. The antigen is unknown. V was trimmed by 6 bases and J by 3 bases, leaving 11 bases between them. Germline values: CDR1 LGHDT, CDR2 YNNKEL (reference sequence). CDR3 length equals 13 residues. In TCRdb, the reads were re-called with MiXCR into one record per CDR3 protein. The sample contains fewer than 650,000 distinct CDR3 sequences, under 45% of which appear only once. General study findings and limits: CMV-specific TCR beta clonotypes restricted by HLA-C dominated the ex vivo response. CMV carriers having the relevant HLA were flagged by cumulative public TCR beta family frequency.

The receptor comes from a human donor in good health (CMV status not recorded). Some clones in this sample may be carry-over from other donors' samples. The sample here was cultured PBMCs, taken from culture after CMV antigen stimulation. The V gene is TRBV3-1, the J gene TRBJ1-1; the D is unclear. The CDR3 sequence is CASSRGTDTEAFF. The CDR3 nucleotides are TGTGCCAGCAGTCGCGGAACAGACACTGAAGCTTTCTTT. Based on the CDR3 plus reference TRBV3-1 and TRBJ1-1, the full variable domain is DTAVSQTPKYLVTQMGNDKSIKCEQNLGHDTMYWYKQDSKKFLKIMFSYNNKELIINETVPNRFSPKSPDKAHLNLHINSLELGDSAVYFCASSRGTDTEAFFGQGTRLTVV.